This T cell receptor (beta chain) came from a study of beta chain features in type 1 diabetes. Of the isolated RNA, all was reverse transcribed, and so the sequenced material was expressed TCRB transcripts. Naive, central memory and regulatory T cell samples averaged roughly 3.4 million immunoSEQ reads each. Some clones are missing from TCRdb's copy, which holds only in-frame ones; the method was immunoSEQ multiplex PCR. The table lists 330,000 or so clones, about 15% of them singletons. Concerning this clone: Its antigen is not identified.

CDR1 and CDR2 from the germline V gene are SGHDT and YYEEEE. This CDR3 has 14 amino acids. V was clipped by 4 bases and J by 1 base, with 12 bases between them. The study's findings and limits: Still unanswered here is whether HLA type influences TCRB rearrangement.

The material sequenced was central memory CD4+ T cells from blood. The clonotype comes from a man aged 25 to 45 in good health. This sequence joins TRBV5-6 and TRBJ2-7; D gene uncertain. The CDR3 nucleotides are TGTGCCAGCAGCCCCCACATGCCTTCCTACGAGCAGTACTTC. Protein: CASSPHMPSYEQYF. The variable domain in full, with the rest retrieved from reference TRBV5-6 and TRBJ2-7, is DAGVTQSPTHLIKTRGQQVTLRCSPKSGHDTVSWYQQALGQGPQFIFQYYEEEERQRGNFPDRFSGHQFPNYSSELNVNALLLGDSALYLCASSPHMPSYEQYFGPGTRLTVT.